Below, one TCR beta chain is given with its context. Its specificity is unknown. The germline gives CDR1 WNHNN, CDR2 SYGVQD (reference sequence). The V end lost 4 bases, the J end lost 4 bases, and 16 bases lay between the germline ends. The CDR3 is 15 amino acids. The source of the sample is a study of cytomegalovirus exposure and HLA in healthy donors. Study-wide results and caveats: The classifier was said to identify cytomegalovirus status with high specificity and sensitivity. A few chains tied to CMV proved CMV antigen-specific in vitro.

The protocol was immunoSEQ multiplex PCR, while the TCRdb copy is restricted to in-frame clones and leaves out a portion. The sample holds 150,000 to 200,000 clones; around nine tenths are singletons and the top ten take 4% to 5%. The chain joins TRBV10-1 to TRBJ2-5; TRBD1 might be the D (7 bases). The origin of this receptor is a man aged 18-30 years in good health and CMV-seropositive. The sample was PBMCs. The CDR3 protein is CASSASAGGIETQYF. The CDR3, as DNA: TGCGCCAGCAGTGCATCGGCAGGGGGGATAGAGACCCAGTACTTC.